A selection of T cell receptor beta chains follows, all from one sample in a study of shared clonotypes between healthy human individuals. TCRdb's table, derived via immunoSEQ multiplex PCR, lists solely in-frame clones and lacks some. The repertoire holds about 2.4 million clones, with approximately 94% as singletons. Specimen: naive CD4+ T cells sorted from blood. These TCRs come from a man aged 18 to 30 in good health. CDR3s include the opening cysteine and the closing phenylalanine or tryptophan.

len: 14; j_gene: TRBJ2-1; v_gene: TRBV29-1; CDR3aa: CSVLAGAVYNEQFF
len: 14; j_gene: TRBJ2-7; v_gene: TRBV5-8; CDR3aa: CASKGRQSSYEQYF
len: 15; j_gene: TRBJ2-5; v_gene: TRBV9; CDR3aa: CASSVIQGPQETQYF
len: 15; j_gene: TRBJ1-5; v_gene: TRBV4-3; CDR3aa: CASSQQSYSNQPQHF
len: 13; j_gene: TRBJ1-6; v_gene: TRBV28; CDR3aa: CASSRGGNSPLHF
len: 15; j_gene: TRBJ2-2; v_gene: TRBV5-1; CDR3aa: CASSPPGQGAGELFF
len: 15; j_gene: TRBJ2-2; v_gene: TRBV6-5; CDR3aa: CASSYWGGDTGELFF
len: 16; j_gene: TRBJ1-6; v_gene: TRBV4-3; CDR3aa: CASSQGPENFNSPLHF
len: 12; j_gene: TRBJ1-4; v_gene: TRBV30; CDR3aa: CAWSVRALRLFF
len: 11; j_gene: TRBJ1-1; v_gene: TRBV28; CDR3aa: CASSGTDEAFF
len: 13; j_gene: TRBJ2-7; v_gene: TRBV7-2; CDR3aa: CASSPRTDYEQYF
len: 18; j_gene: TRBJ2-7; v_gene: TRBV6-1; CDR3aa: CASSEAAWVGLSSYEQYF
len: 15; j_gene: TRBJ2-3; v_gene: TRBV5-1; CDR3aa: CASSLDSGRSDTQYF
len: 16; j_gene: TRBJ1-4; v_gene: TRBV7-8; CDR3aa: CASSHDRFATNEKLFF
len: 16; j_gene: TRBJ2-5; v_gene: TRBV4-1; CDR3aa: CASSQGGTSGGGPQYF
len: 12; j_gene: TRBJ1-2; v_gene: TRBV30; CDR3aa: CAWSNSKDGYTF
len: 12; j_gene: TRBJ2-6; v_gene: TRBV6-5; CDR3aa: CAARSGANVLTF
len: 13; j_gene: TRBJ1-1; v_gene: TRBV5-4; CDR3aa: CASSPGPNTEAFF
len: 13; j_gene: TRBJ2-7; v_gene: TRBV19; CDR3aa: CASSIGFSYEQYF
len: 13; j_gene: TRBJ1-2; v_gene: TRBV6-5; CDR3aa: CASSYSIGAGYTF
len: 14; j_gene: TRBJ2-4; v_gene: TRBV4-2; CDR3aa: CASSQEPGGDIQYF
len: 16; j_gene: TRBJ2-3; v_gene: TRBV11-2; CDR3aa: CASSLARGGGTDTQYF
len: 14; j_gene: TRBJ1-1; v_gene: TRBV10-3; CDR3aa: CAISGTRSGTEAFF
len: 13; j_gene: TRBJ1-1; v_gene: TRBV5-1; CDR3aa: CASSLGLNTEAFF
len: 15; j_gene: TRBJ1-5; v_gene: TRBV4-2; CDR3aa: CASSQEGANNQPQHF
len: 14; j_gene: TRBJ2-1; v_gene: TRBV9; CDR3aa: CASYTSGAGDEQFF
len: 14; j_gene: TRBJ2-3; v_gene: TRBV28; CDR3aa: CASSLGLAGETQYF
len: 13; j_gene: TRBJ2-7; v_gene: TRBV10-1; CDR3aa: CASSQGPSYEQYF
len: 15; j_gene: TRBJ2-1; v_gene: TRBV25-1; CDR3aa: CASSPPGGRGNEQFF